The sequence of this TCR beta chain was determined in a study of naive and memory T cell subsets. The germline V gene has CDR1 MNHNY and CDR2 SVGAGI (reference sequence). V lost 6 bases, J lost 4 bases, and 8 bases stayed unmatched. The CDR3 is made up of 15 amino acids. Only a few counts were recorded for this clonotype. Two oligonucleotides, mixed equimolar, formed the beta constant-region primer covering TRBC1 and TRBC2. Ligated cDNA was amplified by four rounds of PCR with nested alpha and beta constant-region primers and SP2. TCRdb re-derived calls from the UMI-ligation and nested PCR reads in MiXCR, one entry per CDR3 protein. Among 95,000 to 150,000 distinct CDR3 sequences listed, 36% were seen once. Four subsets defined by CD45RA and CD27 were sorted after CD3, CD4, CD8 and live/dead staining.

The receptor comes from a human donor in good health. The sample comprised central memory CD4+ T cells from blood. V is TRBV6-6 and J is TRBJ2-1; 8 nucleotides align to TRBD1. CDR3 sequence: CASSETGELYNEQFF. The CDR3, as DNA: TGTGCCAGCAGCGAGACAGGGGAACTTTACAATGAGCAGTTCTTC.